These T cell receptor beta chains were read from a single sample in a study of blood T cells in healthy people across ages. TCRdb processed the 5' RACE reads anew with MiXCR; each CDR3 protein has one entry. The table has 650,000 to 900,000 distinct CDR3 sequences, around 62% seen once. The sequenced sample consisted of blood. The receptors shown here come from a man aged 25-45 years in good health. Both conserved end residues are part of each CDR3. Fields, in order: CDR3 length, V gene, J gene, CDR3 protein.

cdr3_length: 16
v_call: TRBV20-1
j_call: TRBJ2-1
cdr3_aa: CSATWRGATNYNEQFF

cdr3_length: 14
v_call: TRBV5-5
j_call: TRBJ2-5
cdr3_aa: CASSRNRTAETQYF

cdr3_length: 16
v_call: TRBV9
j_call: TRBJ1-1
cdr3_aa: CASNELDRGLNTEAFF

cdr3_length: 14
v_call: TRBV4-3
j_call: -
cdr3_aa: CASSQDRGDNEQYF

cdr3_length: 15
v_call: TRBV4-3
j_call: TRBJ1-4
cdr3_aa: CASSQAGREDEKLFF

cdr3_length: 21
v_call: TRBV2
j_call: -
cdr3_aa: CASMEDVGSGRRGWGYDEQYF

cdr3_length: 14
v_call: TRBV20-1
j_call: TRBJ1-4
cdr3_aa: CSAQSRGHNEKLFF

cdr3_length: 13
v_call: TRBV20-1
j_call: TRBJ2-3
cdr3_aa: CSARDGVADTQYF

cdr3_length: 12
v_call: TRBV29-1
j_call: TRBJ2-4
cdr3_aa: CSAILGGDIQYF

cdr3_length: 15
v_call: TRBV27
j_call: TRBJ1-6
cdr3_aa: CASSPRTGYGSPLHF

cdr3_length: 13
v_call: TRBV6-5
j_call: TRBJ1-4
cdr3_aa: CASSYSTGGKLFF

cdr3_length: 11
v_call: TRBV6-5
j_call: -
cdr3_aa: CAGGFGETQYF

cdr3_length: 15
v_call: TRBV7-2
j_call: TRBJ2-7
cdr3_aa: CASSPPGQVAREQYF

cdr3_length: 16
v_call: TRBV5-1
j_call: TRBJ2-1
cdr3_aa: CASSLTSGASYNEQFF

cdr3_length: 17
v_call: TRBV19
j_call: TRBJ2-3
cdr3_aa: CASSIDRPGPPGDTQYF

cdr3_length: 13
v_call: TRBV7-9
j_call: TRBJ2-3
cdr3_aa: CASRLFTTDTQYF

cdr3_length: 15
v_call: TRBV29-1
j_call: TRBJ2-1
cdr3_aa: CSADKAYSSYNEQFF

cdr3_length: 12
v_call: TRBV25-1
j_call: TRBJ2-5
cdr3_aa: CASRYGQETQYF

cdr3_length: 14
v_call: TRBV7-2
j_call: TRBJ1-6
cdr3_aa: CASSFGVGNSPLHF

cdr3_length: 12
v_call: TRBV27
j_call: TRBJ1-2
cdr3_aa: CASSFPGRGYTF

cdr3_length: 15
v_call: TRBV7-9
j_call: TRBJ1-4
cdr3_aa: CASSSRPRIGEKLFF

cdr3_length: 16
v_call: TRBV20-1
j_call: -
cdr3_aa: CSAFSSGAGVAETQYF

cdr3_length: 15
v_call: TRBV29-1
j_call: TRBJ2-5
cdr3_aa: CSVEEKGRGTETQYF

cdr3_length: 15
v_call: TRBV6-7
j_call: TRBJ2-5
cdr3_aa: CASRERDRYQETQYF

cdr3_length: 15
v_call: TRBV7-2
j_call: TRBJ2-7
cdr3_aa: CASSQLAGEVDEQYF

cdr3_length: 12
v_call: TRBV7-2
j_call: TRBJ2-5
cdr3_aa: CASSLRSETQYF

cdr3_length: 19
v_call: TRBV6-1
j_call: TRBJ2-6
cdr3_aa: CASSEYAAAISSGANVLTF

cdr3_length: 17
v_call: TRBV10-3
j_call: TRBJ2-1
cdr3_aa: CAISESAGNSPINEQFF

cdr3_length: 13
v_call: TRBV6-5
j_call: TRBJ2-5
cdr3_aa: CASSDRTSVEQYF

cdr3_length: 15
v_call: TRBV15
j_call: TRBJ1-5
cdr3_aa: CATSRDFTGEQPQHF

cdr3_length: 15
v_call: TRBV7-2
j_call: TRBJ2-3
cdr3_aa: CASSLASAFTDTQYF

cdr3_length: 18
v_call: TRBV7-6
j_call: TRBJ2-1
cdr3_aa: CASSSQPTLAGRGNEQFF

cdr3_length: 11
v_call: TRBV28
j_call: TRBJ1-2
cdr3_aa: CASRITNGYTF

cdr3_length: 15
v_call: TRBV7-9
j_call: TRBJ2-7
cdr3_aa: CASSKGQGASYEQYF

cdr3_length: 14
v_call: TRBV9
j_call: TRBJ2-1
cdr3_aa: CASSVTGHLNERFF